This TCR beta chain was recorded in a study of cytomegalovirus exposure and HLA in healthy donors. There are 14 residues in the CDR3. Trimming removed 3 bases at V and 3 bases at J, with 11 bases between. The germline CDR1 and CDR2 sequences are MNHNS and SASEGT. This clone was found a few times. Both 60 Vbeta primers and 13 Jbeta primers went into the PCR. Profiling relied on immunoSEQ multiplex PCR, and the TCRdb table lists in-frame clones only, not all of them. In the table there are more than 110,000 clones, 73% of which are singletons. Healthy bone marrow donors made up the cohort. This receptor was identified in a woman between 35 and 50 years old in good health and CMV-seronegative. Material: PBMCs. J is TRBJ1-1 and V is TRBV6-1, with a possible D match to TRBD1 (5 bases). CDR3 nucleotide sequence: TGTGCCAGCAGTGATTTCAGGGTGGACACTGAAGCTTTCTTT. Its protein is CASSDFRVDTEAFF.